Detailed here is one T cell receptor (beta chain). The antigen is undetermined. Included as multiple sclerosis controls were treatment-naive patients who had stable or active relapsing-remitting disease. Random hexamers were used to reverse transcribe about 0.45 to 1 ug of RNA. TCR beta CDR3 was amplified by immunoSEQ multiplex PCR. This amplification extended across 54 Vbeta and 13 Jbeta segments. MiXCR, run by TCRdb on the immunoSEQ multiplex PCR reads, gives a single entry per CDR3 protein. The sample consists of approximately 140,000 distinct CDR3 sequences, around 96% of them appearing once. The data derive from a study of CD8 T cells in Susac syndrome. CDR3 length: 14 amino acids. The germline V gene has CDR1 DFQATT and CDR2 SNEGSKA (reference sequence). V shed 0 bases, J shed 3 bases, and the junction held 4 bases outside the gene matches. Findings and caveats of the study: The study's TCR sequencing and HLA analysis covered a relatively small number of individuals, and the study acknowledged this.

The genes are TRBV20-1 and TRBJ1-1; 7 positions match TRBD1. This receptor was obtained from a human donor with multiple sclerosis. Sequences were obtained from CD4+ T cells from PBMCs. In DNA, the CDR3 is TGCAGTGCTAGAGATAACAGGGGTCACACTGAAGCTTTCTTT. Translating gives CSARDNRGHTEAFF.